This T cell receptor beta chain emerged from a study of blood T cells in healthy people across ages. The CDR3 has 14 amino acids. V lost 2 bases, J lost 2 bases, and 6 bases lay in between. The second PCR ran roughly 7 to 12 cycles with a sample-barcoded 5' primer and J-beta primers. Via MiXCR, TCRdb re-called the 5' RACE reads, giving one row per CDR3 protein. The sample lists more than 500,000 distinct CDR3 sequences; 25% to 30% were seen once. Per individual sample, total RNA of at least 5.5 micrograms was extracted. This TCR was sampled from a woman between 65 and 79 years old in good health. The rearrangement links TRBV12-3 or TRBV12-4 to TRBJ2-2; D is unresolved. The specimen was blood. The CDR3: CASSLFGNTGELFF. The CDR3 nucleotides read TGTGCCAGCAGTTTATTCGGCAACACCGGGGAGCTGTTTTTT.